Shown below are 20 T cell receptor beta chains from a single sample sequenced in a study of PD-1 blockade in mismatch repair-deficient tumors. Produced via immunoSEQ multiplex PCR; TCRdb's table is partial and in-frame only. The sample shows around 52,000 clones, about 85% of them seen only once. Sequencing used peripheral blood, obtained roughly 20 weeks after starting pembrolizumab. All receptors come from an adult with mismatch repair-deficient cancer.

This chain connects TRBV11-2 to TRBJ2-1, with D perhaps TRBD1 (5 bases). There are 15 residues in the CDR3. Per the germline V gene, CDR1 is SGHAT and CDR2 is FQNNGV. V was clipped by 2 bases and J by 2 bases, with 10 bases between them. DNA of the CDR3: TGTGCCAGCAGCTTATCCCAGGGTACCTACAATGAGCAGTTCTTC. Its translation: CASSLSQGTYNEQFF.

V and J are TRBV11-3 and TRBJ2-2, with TRBD1 identical over 7 bases. This CDR3 contains 15 residues. The germline CDR1 and CDR2 sequences are SGHNT and YENEEA. Trimming at V came to 3 bases and at J to 1 base, leaving 2 bases not matched to a gene. CDR3 in amino acids: CASSLGQKNTGELFF. As DNA, the CDR3 is TGTGCCAGCAGCTTGGGACAGAAGAACACCGGGGAGCTGTTTTTT.

This chain connects TRBV30 to TRBJ2-1, with D possibly matching TRBD2 (5 bases). This CDR3 has 14 residues. V lost 0 bases and J 6 bases, leaving 12 bases between the germline ends. Germline V gene data show CDR1 as GTSNPN and CDR2 as SVGIG (reference sequence). CDR3 residues: CAWSVTLEGNEQFF. The CDR3 DNA sequence: TGTGCCTGGAGTGTAACTCTCGAGGGCAATGAGCAGTTCTTC.

This clone was counted once. The CDR3 reads CASSTGQYSNQPQHF. The CDR3 bases are TGTGCCAGCAGTACGGGACAGTATAGCAATCAGCCCCAGCATTTT. The chain is built from TRBV28 and TRBJ1-5; 7 bases map to TRBD1. V dropped 5 bases and J dropped 0; count of bases not matched to a gene: 4. The length of the CDR3 is 15 residues. The V gene's germline CDR1 is MDHEN and CDR2 SYDVKM.

The rearrangement joins TRBV18 to TRBJ1-2; 8 positions agree with TRBD1. This CDR3 contains 18 residues. Germline CDR1 reads KGHSH; CDR2 reads LQKENI. The junction had 15 bases not matched to a gene; V was cut back by 4 bases and J by 2 bases. The CDR3 spells CASSRAGQGATGNYGYTF. Written as DNA, the CDR3 is TGTGCCAGCTCACGCGCCGGGCAGGGGGCGACCGGCAACTATGGCTACACCTTC.

In this sample, this clone turned up a few times. The chain joins TRBV6-6 to TRBJ1-1; D is perhaps TRBD1 (5 bases). The V end was cut by 5 bases, the J end by 8 bases, with 21 bases between. Germline V CDR1 and CDR2: MNHNY, SVGAGI (reference sequence). CDR3 size: 15 residues. The CDR3 is CASSPYDIRGTEAFF. The DNA for the CDR3 is TGTGCCAGCAGTCCCTATGACATCCGAGGGACGGAAGCTTTCTTT.

CDR3 nucleotide sequence: TGTGCCAGCAGGGAGAGGGGGGCTGAAGCTTTCTTT. Residues: CASRERGAEAFF. This sequence joins TRBV5-4 and TRBJ1-1; the D gene is possibly TRBD1 (6 bases). With 5 bases removed from V and 6 bases from J, the gap between germline ends came to 11 bases. The CDR3 has 12 amino acids. Germline V gene data show CDR1 as SGHNT and CDR2 as YYREEE (reference sequence).

The chain joins TRBV5-6 to TRBJ2-7, with D perhaps TRBD2 (6 bases). Trimming shortened V by 2 bases and J by 5 bases, and 11 bases separated the two germline ends. The CDR3 has 13 residues. Germline CDR1 and CDR2: SGHDT and YYEEEE. The CDR3 spells CASSFQEGHEQYF. In DNA, the CDR3 is TGTGCCAGCAGCTTCCAGGAGGGGCACGAGCAGTACTTC.

The chain carries TRBV6-5 and TRBJ1-1; TRBD1 is a possible D gene (5 bases). This CDR3 is built from 15 residues. Trimming took 0 bases from V and 3 from J, leaving 11 bases between them. CDR1 and CDR2 from the germline V gene are MNHEY and SVGAGI. CDR3 bases: TGTGCCAGCAGTTACTCATCTCGGGGGTACACTGAAGCTTTCTTT. Its protein product is CASSYSSRGYTEAFF.

This clone appeared a single time. The rearrangement joins TRBV9 to TRBJ2-3; TRBD2 matches 9 bases. V was pared by 4 bases and J by 3 bases, with 6 bases of the junction left unmatched. From germline, CDR1 is SGDLS and CDR2 YYNGEE. The CDR3 sequence is 15 residues long. Written as DNA, the CDR3 is TGTGCCAGCAGCACCGCGGGAGGGAGGACAGATACGCAGTATTTT. Translation: CASSTAGGRTDTQYF.

J is TRBJ2-5 and V is TRBV19, with a weak D call TRBD1 (6 bases). CDR1 is LNHDA, CDR2 SQIVND, per germline (reference sequence). This CDR3 has 14 amino acids. V lost 5 bases to trimming and J lost 4 bases, with 14 bases between them. This chain's CDR3 is CASSATGMRETQYF. CDR3 nucleotide sequence: TGTGCCAGTAGTGCAACAGGGATGAGAGAGACCCAGTACTTC. Combining the CDR3 with reference TRBV19 and TRBJ2-5 gives the whole variable domain DGGITQSPKYLFRKEGQNVTLSCEQNLNHDAMYWYRQDPGQGLRLIYYSQIVNDFQKGDIAEGYSVSREKKESFPLTVTSAQKNPTAFYLCASSATGMRETQYFGPGTRLLVL.

The rearrangement uses TRBV6-5 and TRBJ1-2; D is unclear. V was shortened by 5 bases and J by 13 bases, with 17 bases between the two germline ends. The CDR3 loop spans 12 amino acids. Per germline, CDR1 MNHEY and CDR2 SVGAGI. The CDR3 sequence: CASSEETPGPTF. In nucleotides, the CDR3 is TGTGCCAGCAGTGAAGAGACGCCTGGCCCCACCTTC.

The chain uses TRBV7-9 and TRBJ2-1, with TRBD1 matching over 8 bases. The germline V gene has CDR1 SEHNR and CDR2 FQNEAQ (reference sequence). The J segment lost 0 bases and the V segment lost 6 bases, leaving 10 bases of the junction unmatched. The CDR3 contains 17 residues. The CDR3 loop is CASRNDRGLNSYNEQFF. As DNA, the CDR3 is TGTGCCAGCAGGAATGACAGGGGACTGAACTCCTACAATGAGCAGTTCTTC.

This clone was picked up a small number of times. The CDR3 region is CASSVGPSTDTQYF. The CDR3 DNA is TGTGCCAGCAGCGTAGGGCCTAGCACAGATACGCAGTATTTT. The genes are TRBV9 and TRBJ2-3; no definite D call. In germline, CDR1 is SGDLS, CDR2 YYNGEE. Trimming took 0 bases from V and 0 from J, leaving 5 bases between them. The CDR3 totals 14 residues.

This clone was observed a single time. The chain carries TRBV6-1 and TRBJ2-7, with D perhaps TRBD1 (6 bases). V dropped 6 bases and J dropped 0 bases, with 15 bases sitting between them. The CDR3 runs 15 residues. Germline CDR1 and CDR2: MNHNS and SASEGT. Written as DNA, the CDR3 is TGTGCCAGCAGAAGGACAGCCGAGTCCTCCTACGAGCAGTACTTC. This encodes CASRRTAESSYEQYF.

This chain links TRBV5-6 with TRBJ2-1; TRBD2 matches at 11 bases. Germline loops: CDR1 SGHDT, CDR2 YYEEEE. The CDR3 has 13 residues. The ends lost 3 bases at V and 7 bases at J; junction bases unmatched: 0. The chain's CDR3 is CASSWTSGNEQFF. The CDR3 DNA sequence: TGTGCCAGCAGCTGGACTAGCGGGAATGAGCAGTTCTTC.

The chain joins TRBV5-6 to TRBJ2-5; 13 positions agree with TRBD2. This CDR3 contains 16 residues. Trimming at V came to 0 bases and at J to 5 bases, leaving 4 bases not matched to a gene. The germline gives CDR1 SGHDT, CDR2 YYEEEE. The DNA of the CDR3 is TGTGCCAGCAGCTTGGGGACTAGCGGGGGTCATGAGACCCAGTACTTC. It encodes CASSLGTSGGHETQYF.

CDR3 loop: CASSQVRAWDGDEKLFF. CDR3 DNA sequence: TGTGCCAGCAGCCAAGTTAGAGCCTGGGACGGCGATGAAAAACTGTTTTTT. The chain recombines TRBV14 with TRBJ1-4; possible D gene TRBD1, 5 bases. CDR1 and CDR2 (germline): SGHDN, FVKESK. This CDR3 is built from 17 residues. V shed 1 base and J shed 6 bases, with 18 bases lying between them.

This clone showed up just once. CDR3 coding DNA: TGTGCCAGCAGCTTAGACGGGGGAACCAAAAACATTCAGTACTTC. Translating gives CASSLDGGTKNIQYF. J is TRBJ2-4 and V is TRBV11-3; D is possibly TRBD2 (6 bases). The CDR3 consists of 15 residues. V was shortened by 0 bases and J by 2 bases, with 8 bases between the two germline ends. Germline V CDR1 and CDR2: SGHNT, YENEEA. The full variable domain, in which reference TRBV11-3 and TRBJ2-4 provide the parts outside the CDR3, is EAGVVQSPRYKIIEKKQPVAFWCNPISGHNTLYWYLQNLGQGPELLIRYENEEAVDDSQLPKDRFSAERLKGVDSTLKIQPAELGDSAVYLCASSLDGGTKNIQYFGAGTRLSVL.

This clone was seen a single time. V gene TRBV6-5 combines with J gene TRBJ1-5; TRBD1 matches 8 bases. The CDR3 runs 13 residues. Germline CDR1 is MNHEY and CDR2 is SVGAGI. V gave up 5 bases and J gave up 7 bases; unmatched junction bases: 4. For the CDR3, the DNA is TGTGCCAGCAGTCTGACAGGGGCCCAGCCCCAGCATTTT. Protein product: CASSLTGAQPQHF.